This TCR beta chain emerged from a study of T-cell reconstitution after alpha-beta-depleted transplantation in children. The authors prepared the TCRbeta library with unique molecular identifiers. TCRdb fed the PCR reads into MiXCR, producing one record per CDR3 protein. The sample carries about 360,000 distinct CDR3 sequences, 13% recorded once. J gave up 7 bases and V 10 bases, and 11 bases lay outside the gene matches. The CDR3 contains 15 residues. Germline-derived CDR1 and CDR2 are LGHDT and YNNKEL (reference sequence). The clonotype originates from a human donor who donated a stem cell graft to a child with Fanconi anemia. Material: PBMCs, obtained from the stem cell graft. The rearrangement joins TRBV3-1 to TRBJ2-2; 11 bases map to TRBD1. This CDR3 reads CATKPGTGGFGELFF. Here the CDR3 DNA reads TGTGCCACCAAGCCCGGGACAGGGGGGTTCGGGGAGCTGTTTTTT.